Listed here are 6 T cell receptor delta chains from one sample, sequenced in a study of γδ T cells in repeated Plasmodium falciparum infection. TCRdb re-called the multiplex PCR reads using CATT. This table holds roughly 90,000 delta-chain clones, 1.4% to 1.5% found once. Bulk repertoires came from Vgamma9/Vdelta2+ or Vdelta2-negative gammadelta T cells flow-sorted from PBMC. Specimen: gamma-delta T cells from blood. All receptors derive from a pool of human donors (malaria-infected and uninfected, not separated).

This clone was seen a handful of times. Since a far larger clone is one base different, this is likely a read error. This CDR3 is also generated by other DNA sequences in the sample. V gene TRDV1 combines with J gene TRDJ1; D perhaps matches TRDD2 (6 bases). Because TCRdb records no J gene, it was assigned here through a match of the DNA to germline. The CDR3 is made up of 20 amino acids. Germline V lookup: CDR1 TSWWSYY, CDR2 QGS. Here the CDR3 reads CALGEPPPFLFGHSPDKLIF. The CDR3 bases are TGTGCCCTTGGGGAACCCCCCCCTTTCCTATTCGGTCATTCCCCTGATAAACTCATCTTT.

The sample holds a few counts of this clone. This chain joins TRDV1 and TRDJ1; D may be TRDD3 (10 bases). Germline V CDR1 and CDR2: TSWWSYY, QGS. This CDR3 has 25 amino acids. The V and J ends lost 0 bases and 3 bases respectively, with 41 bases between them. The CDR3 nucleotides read TGTGCTCTTGGGGAACTAGCTGCGGTCCCTCTCACCCACTGGGGGATGCCTTCCTACGCCGATAAACTCATCTTT. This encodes CALGELAAVPLTHWGMPSYADKLIF.

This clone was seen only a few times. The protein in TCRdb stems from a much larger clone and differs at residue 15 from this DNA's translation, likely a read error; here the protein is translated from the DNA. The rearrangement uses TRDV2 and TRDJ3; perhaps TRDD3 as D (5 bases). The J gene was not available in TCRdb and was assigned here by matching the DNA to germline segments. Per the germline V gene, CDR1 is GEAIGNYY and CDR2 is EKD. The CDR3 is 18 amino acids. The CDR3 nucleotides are TGTGCCTGTGACACCGGTTGGACCAACTCCTGGGACACCCGACGGATGTTTTTC. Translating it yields CACDTGWTNSWDTRRMFF.

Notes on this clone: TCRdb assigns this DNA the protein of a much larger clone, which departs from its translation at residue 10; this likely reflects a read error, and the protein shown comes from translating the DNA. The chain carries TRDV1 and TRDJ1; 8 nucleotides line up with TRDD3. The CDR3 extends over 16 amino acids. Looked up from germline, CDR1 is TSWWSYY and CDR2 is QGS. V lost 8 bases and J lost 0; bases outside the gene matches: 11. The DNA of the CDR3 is TGTGCTCTTAGGAAATGGGGGATTTATGACACCGATAAACTCATCTTT. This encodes CALRKWGIYDTDKLIF.

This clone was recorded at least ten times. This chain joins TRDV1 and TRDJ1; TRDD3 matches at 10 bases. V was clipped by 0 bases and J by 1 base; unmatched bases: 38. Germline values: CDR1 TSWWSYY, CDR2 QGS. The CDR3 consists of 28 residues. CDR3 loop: CALGELGHLPRGRTGGFPSTFRTDKLIF. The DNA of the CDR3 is TGTGCTCTTGGGGAACTGGGGCACCTTCCTAGGGGCCGTACTGGGGGATTCCCGAGCACTTTCCGCACCGATAAACTCATCTTT.

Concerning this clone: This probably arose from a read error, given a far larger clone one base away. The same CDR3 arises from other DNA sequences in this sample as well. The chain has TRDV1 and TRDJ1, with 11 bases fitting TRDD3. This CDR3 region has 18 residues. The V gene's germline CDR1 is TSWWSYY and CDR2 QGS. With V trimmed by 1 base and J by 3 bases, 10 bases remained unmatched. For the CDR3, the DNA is TGTGCTCTTGGGGAACGTCGTACTTACTGGGGGATATCCGATAAACTCATCTTT. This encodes CALGERRTYWGISDKLIF.